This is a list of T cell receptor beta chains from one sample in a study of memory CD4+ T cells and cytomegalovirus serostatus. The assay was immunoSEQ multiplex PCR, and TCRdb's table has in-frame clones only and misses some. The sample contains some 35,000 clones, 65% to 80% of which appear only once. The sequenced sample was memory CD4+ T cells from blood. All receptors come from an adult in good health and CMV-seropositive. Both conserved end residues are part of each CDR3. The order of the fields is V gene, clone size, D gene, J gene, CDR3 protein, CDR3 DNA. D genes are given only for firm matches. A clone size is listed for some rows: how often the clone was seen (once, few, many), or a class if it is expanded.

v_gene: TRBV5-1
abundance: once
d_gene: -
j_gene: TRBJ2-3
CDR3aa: CASSLTAVGGDTQYF
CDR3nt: TGCGCCAGCAGCTTGACGGCTGTGGGGGGAGATACGCAGTATTTT

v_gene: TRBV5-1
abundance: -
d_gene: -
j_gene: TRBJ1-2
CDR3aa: CASSLEAGVEGYTF
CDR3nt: TGCGCCAGCAGCTTGGAGGCAGGGGTTGAAGGCTACACCTTC

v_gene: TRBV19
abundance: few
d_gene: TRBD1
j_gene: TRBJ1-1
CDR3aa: CASSAQRTGFFAFF
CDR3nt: TGTGCCAGTAGTGCCCAACGGACAGGTTTTTTCGCTTTCTTT

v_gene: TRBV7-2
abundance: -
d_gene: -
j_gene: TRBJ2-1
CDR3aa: CASSLLRNEQFF
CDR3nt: TGTGCCAGCAGCCTACTCCGGAATGAGCAGTTCTTC

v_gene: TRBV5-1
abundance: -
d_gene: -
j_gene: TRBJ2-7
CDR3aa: CASSSLSQKGGPYEQYF
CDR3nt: TGCGCCAGCAGCTCCCTCTCCCAGAAAGGAGGACCCTACGAGCAGTACTTC

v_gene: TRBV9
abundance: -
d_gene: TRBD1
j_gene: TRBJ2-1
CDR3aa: CASALTGGNEQFF
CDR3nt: TGTGCCAGCGCGCTAACAGGGGGCAATGAGCAGTTCTTC

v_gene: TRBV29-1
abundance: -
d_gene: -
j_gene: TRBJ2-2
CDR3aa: CSVAGGPNTGELFF
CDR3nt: TGCAGCGTTGCTGGGGGGCCGAACACCGGGGAGCTGTTTTTT

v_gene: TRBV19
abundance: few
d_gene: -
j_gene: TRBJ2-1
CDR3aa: CASSVQPGHIYNEQFF
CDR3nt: TGTGCCAGTAGCGTTCAACCGGGACACATATACAATGAGCAGTTCTTC

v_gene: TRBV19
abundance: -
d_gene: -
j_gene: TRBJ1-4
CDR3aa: CASSISQGEKLFF
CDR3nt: TGTGCCAGTAGTATTTCACAGGGAGAAAAACTGTTTTTT

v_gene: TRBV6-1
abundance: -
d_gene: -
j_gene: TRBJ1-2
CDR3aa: CASRPLGQSNYGYTF
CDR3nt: TGTGCCAGCAGGCCCTTAGGGCAATCTAACTATGGCTACACCTTC

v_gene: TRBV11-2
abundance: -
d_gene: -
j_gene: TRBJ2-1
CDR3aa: CASSPRSGPGTGEQFF
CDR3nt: TGTGCCAGCAGCCCCCGGTCGGGGCCCGGGACGGGTGAGCAGTTCTTC

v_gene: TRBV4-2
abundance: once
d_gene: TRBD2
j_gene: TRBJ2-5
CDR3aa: CASSQEERGGETQYF
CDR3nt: TGTGCCAGCAGCCAAGAGGAGCGGGGGGGGGAGACCCAGTACTTC

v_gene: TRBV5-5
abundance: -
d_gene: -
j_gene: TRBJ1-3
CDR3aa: CASSLSSGNTIYF
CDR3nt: TGTGCCAGCAGCTTGTCCTCTGGAAACACCATATATTTT

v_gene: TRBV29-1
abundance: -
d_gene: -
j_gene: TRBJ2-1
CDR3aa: CSAPGTPGNEQFF
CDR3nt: TGCAGCGCCCCCGGGACCCCGGGCAATGAGCAGTTCTTC

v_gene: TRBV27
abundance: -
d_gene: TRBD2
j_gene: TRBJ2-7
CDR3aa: CASSTRTSLHFYEQYF
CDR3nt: TGTGCCAGCAGTACAAGGACTAGCCTTCATTTCTACGAGCAGTACTTC

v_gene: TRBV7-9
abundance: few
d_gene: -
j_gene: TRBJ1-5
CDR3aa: CASSLGPGQPQHF
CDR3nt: TGTGCCAGCAGCCTCGGTCCCGGCCAGCCCCAGCATTTT

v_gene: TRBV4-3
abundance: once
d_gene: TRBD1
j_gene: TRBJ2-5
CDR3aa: CASSQEMRQGETQYF
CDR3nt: TGCGCCAGCAGCCAAGAGATGCGACAGGGTGAGACCCAGTACTTC

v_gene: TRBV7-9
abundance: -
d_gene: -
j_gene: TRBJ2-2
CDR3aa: CASSLSAGTLNTGELFF
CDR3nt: TGTGCCAGCAGCTTAAGTGCAGGAACCCTCAACACCGGGGAGCTGTTTTTT

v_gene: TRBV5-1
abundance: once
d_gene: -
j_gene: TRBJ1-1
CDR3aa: CASSLSDSYTEAFF
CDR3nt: TGCGCCAGCAGCTTGTCGGACAGCTACACTGAAGCTTTCTTT

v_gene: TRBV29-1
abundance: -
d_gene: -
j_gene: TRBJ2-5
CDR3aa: CSVEAGETQYF
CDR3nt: TGCAGCGTTGAGGCAGGGGAGACCCAGTACTTC

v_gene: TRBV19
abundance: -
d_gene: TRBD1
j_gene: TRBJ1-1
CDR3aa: CASIFRDRGLPNTEAFF
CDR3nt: TGTGCCAGTATTTTCCGGGACAGGGGGCTCCCGAACACTGAAGCTTTCTTT

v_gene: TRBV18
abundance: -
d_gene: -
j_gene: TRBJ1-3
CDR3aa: CASSPDNSGNTIYF
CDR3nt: TGTGCCAGCTCACCCGACAACTCTGGAAACACCATATATTTT

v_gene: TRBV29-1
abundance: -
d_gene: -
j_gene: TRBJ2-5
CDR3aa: CSVARPGGIDF
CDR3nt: TGCAGCGTTGCTCGACCTGGGGGTATCGACTTC

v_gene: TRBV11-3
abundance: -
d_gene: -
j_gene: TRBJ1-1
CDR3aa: CASSLAGGEDTEAFF
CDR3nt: TGTGCCAGCAGCTTAGCTGGGGGCGAGGACACTGAAGCTTTCTTT

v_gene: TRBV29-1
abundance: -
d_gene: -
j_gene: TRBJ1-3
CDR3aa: CSVDGSLSGNTIYF
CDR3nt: TGCAGCGTTGACGGGTCCCTCTCTGGAAACACCATATATTTT

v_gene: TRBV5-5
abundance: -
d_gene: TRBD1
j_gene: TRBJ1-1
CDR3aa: CASSLLGQGLNTEAFF
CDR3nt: TGTGCCAGCAGCTTGCTGGGACAGGGGTTGAACACTGAAGCTTTCTTT

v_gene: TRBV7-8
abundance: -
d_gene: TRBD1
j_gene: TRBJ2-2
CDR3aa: CASSWRQGNAGELFF
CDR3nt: TGTGCCAGCAGCTGGAGACAGGGGAACGCCGGGGAGCTGTTTTTT